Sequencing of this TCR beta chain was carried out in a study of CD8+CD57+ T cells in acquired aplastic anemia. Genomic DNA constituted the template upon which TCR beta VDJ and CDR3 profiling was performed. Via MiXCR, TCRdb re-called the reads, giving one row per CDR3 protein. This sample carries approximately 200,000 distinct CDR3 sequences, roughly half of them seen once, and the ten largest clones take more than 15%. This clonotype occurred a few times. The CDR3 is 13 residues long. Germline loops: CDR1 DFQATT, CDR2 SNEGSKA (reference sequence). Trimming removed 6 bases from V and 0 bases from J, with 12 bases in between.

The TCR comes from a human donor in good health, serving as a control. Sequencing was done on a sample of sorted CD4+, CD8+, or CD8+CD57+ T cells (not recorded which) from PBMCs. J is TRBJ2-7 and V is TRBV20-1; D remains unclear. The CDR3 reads CSAPTDSSYEQYF. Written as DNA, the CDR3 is TGCAGTGCCCCCACCGATAGCTCCTACGAGCAGTACTTC.